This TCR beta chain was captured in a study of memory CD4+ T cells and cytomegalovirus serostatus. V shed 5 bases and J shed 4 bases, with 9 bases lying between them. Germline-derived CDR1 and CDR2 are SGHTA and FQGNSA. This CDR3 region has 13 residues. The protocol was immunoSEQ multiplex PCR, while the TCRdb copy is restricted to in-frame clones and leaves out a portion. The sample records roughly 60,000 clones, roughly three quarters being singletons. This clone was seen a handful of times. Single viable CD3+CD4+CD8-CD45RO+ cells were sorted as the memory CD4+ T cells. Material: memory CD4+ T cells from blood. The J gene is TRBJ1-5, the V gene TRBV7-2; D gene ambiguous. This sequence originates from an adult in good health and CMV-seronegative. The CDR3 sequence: CASSQAANQPQHF. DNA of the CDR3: TGTGCCAGCAGCCAGGCTGCGAATCAGCCCCAGCATTTT.